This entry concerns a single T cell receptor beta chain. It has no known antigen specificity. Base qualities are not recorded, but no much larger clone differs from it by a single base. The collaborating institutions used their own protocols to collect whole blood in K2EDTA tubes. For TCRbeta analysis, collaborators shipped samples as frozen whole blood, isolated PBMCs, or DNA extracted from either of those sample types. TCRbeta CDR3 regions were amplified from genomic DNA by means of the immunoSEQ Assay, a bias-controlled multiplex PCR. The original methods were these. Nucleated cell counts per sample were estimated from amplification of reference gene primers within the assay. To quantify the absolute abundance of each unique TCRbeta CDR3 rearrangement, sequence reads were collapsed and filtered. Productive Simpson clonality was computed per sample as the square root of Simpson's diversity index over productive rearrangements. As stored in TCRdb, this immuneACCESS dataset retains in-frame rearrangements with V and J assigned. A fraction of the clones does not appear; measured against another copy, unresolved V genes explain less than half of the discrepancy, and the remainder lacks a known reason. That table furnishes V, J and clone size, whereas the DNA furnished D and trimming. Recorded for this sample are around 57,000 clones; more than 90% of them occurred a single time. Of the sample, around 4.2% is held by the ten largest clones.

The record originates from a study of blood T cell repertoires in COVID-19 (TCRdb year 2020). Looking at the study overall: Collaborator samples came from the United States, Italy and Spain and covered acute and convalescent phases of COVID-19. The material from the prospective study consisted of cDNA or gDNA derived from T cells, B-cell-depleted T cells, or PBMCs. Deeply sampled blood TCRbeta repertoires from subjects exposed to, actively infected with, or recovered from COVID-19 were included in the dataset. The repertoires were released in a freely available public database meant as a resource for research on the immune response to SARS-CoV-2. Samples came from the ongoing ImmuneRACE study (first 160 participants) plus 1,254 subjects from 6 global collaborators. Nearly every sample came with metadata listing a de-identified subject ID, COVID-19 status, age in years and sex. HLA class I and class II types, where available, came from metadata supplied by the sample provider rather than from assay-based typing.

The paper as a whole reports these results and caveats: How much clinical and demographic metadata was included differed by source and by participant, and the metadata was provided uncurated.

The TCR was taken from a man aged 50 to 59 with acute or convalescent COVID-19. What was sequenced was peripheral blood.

The CDR3 region reads CASSLVGASGSLGKNIQYF. At the DNA level, the sequence is TGCGCCAGCAGCTTGGTTGGGGCTAGCGGCTCCCTAGGGAAAAACATTCAGTACTTC. The V and J segments used are TRBV5-1 and TRBJ2-4; TRBD2 fits 7 bases in the junction. The CDR3 spans 19 residues, from the cysteine through the phenylalanine. Only the CDR3 part of the read is kept: 57 bases, read in frame from the first base. Compared with germline, V lacks 0 bases and J lacks 4 bases; bases without a gene match: 16. The germline V gene specifies SGHRS as CDR1 and YFSETQ as CDR2.